A single sample is the source of the 3 T cell receptor beta chains below, sequenced in a study of T-cell memory formation after mild COVID-19. TCRdb re-analysed the 5' RACE reads in MiXCR, keeping a single row per CDR3 protein. The repertoire holds about 270,000 distinct CDR3 sequences, around 17% seen once, with around 21% in the top ten. The sample was PBMCs or a T cell subset sorted from them (not recorded which). These receptors all come from a man between 18 and 29 years old who had mild COVID-19 (a few samples of this study predate the infection). Cell type and time point are not known.

This sequence joins TRBV3-1 and TRBJ2-7, with D possibly being TRBD1 (6 bases). Trimming stripped 6 bases from V and 6 bases from J, with 15 bases between. The germline gives CDR1 LGHDT, CDR2 YNNKEL (reference sequence). The CDR3 has 13 residues. The CDR3 here is CASSGVRGGEQYF. The CDR3 nucleotides are TGTGCCAGCAGTGGTGTCAGAGGGGGCGAGCAGTACTTC.

The chain has TRBV20-1 and TRBJ1-1; D perhaps matches TRBD1 (5 bases). The V end was cut by 6 bases, the J end by 1 base, with 15 bases between. The CDR3 length is 14 residues. Germline-derived CDR1 and CDR2 are DFQATT and SNEGSKA (reference sequence). Here the CDR3 DNA reads TGCAGTGCGGGCCGCATGGGGCCGAACACTGAAGCTTTCTTT. Amino acid sequence: CSAGRMGPNTEAFF.

The chain couples TRBV10-3 to TRBJ1-5; D remains unclear. V lost 0 bases, J lost 7 bases, and 13 bases lay in between. This CDR3 contains 15 residues. CDR1 is ENHRY and CDR2 is SYGVKD in the germline V gene. In nucleotides, the CDR3 is TGTGCCATCAGTGAGTCGATGGGAACGCGACAGCCCCAGCATTTT. It encodes CAISESMGTRQPQHF.